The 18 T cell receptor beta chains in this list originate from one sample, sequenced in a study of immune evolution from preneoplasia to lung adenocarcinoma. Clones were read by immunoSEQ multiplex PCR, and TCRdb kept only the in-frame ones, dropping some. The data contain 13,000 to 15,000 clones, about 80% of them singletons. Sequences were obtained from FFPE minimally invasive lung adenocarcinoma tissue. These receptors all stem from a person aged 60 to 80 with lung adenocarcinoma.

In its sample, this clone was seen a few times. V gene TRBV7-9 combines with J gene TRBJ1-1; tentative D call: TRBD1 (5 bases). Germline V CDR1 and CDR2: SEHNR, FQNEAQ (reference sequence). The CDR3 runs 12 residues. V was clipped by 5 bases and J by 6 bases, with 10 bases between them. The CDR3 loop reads CASSPGGAEAFF. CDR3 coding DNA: TGTGCCAGCAGCCCTGGGGGGGCTGAAGCTTTCTTT.

CDR3 coding DNA: TGTGCCAGCAGTTTATCTTGGTCCGTTGGGGTAGTCACTGAAGCTTTCTTT. Protein product: CASSLSWSVGVVTEAFF. The chain employs TRBV27 and TRBJ1-1; D ambiguous. V was pared by 0 bases and J by 4 bases, with 18 bases between. Per germline, CDR1 MNHEY and CDR2 SMNVEV (reference sequence). The CDR3 sequence is 17 residues long.

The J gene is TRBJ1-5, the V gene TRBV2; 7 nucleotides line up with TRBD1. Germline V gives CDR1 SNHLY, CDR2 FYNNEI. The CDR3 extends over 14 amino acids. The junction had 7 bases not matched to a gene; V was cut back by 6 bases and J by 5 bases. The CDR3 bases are TGTGCCAGCAGCCGAGGAGGGGGCCATCAGCCCCAGCATTTT. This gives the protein CASSRGGGHQPQHF.

DNA of the CDR3: TGTGCCAGTAGTCCTCCCCCCGGGACAGCCTCCTACGAGCAGTACTTC. Translated, it gives CASSPPPGTASYEQYF. The rearrangement uses TRBV19 and TRBJ2-7; 7 bases map to TRBD1. This CDR3 has 16 amino acids. V was clipped by 5 bases and J by 0 bases; unmatched bases: 10. CDR1 and CDR2 from the germline V gene are LNHDA and SQIVND (reference sequence).

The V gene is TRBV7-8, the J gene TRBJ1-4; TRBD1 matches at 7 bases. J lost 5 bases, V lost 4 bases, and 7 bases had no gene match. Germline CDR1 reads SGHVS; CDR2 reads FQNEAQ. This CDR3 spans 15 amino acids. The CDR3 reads CASSSQGVVNEKLFF. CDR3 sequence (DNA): TGTGCCAGCAGCTCCCAGGGGGTAGTAAATGAAAAACTGTTTTTT.

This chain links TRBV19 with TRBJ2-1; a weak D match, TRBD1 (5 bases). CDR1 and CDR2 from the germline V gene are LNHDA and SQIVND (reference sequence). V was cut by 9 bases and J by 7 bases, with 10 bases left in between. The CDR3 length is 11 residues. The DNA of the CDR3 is TGTGCCAGGGTTAGGGGTAATGAGCAGTTCTTC. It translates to CARVRGNEQFF.

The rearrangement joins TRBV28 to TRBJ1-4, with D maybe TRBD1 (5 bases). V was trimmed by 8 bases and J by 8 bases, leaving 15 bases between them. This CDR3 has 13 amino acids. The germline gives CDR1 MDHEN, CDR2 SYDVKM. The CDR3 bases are TGTGCCAGCTCGGAAGGGGCTCCGGAAAAACTGTTTTTT. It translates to CASSEGAPEKLFF.

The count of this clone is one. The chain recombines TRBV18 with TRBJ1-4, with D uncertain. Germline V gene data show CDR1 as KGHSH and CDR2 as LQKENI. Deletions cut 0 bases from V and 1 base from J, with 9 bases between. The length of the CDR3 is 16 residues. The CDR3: CASSPPGMETNEKLFF. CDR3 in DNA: TGTGCCAGCTCACCACCGGGTATGGAAACTAATGAAAAACTGTTTTTT.

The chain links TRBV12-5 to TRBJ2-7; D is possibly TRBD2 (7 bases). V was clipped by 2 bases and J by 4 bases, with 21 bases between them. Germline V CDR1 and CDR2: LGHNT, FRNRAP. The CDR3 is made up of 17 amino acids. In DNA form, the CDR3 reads TGTGCTAGTGGTTTGAAAGGGGGGGGGAAGAGTGGGTACGAGCAGTACTTC. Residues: CASGLKGGGKSGYEQYF.

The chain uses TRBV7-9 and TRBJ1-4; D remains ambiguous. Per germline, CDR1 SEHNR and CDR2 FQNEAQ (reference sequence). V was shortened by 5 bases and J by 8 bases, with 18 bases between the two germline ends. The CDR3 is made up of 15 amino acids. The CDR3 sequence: CASSPLPLRSEKLFF. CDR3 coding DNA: TGTGCCAGCAGCCCTTTACCCCTGCGGTCCGAAAAACTGTTTTTT.

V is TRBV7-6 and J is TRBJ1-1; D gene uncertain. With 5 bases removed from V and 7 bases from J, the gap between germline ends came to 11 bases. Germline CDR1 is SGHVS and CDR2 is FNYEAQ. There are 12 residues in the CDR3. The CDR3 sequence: CASSPGSGEAFF. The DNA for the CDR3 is TGTGCCAGCAGCCCCGGATCGGGTGAAGCTTTCTTT.

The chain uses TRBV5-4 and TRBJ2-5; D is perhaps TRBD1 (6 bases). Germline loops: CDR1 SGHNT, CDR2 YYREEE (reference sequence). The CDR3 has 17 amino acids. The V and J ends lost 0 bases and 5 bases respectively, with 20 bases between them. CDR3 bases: TGTGCCAGCAGCTTGGGGGGTAAACAGGGTATTATTGAGACCCAGTACTTC. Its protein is CASSLGGKQGIIETQYF.

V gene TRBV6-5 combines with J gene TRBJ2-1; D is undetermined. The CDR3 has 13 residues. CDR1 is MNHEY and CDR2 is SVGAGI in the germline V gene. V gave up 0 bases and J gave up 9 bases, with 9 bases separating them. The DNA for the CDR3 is TGTGCCAGCAGTTACTCGACGGCTAGTGAGCAGTTCTTC. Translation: CASSYSTASEQFF.

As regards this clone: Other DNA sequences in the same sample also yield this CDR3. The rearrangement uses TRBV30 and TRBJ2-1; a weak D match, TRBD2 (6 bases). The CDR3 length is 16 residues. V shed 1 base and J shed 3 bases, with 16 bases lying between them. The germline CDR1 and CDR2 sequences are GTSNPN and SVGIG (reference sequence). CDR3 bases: TGTGCCTGGAGTGAGACTAGAGCGGTATACTACAATGAGCAGTTCTTC. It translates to CAWSETRAVYYNEQFF.

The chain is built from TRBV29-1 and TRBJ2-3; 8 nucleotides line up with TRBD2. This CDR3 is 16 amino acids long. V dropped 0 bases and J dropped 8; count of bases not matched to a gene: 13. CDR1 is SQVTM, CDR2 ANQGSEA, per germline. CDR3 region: CSVEETVAGKAGTQYF. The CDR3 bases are TGCAGCGTTGAAGAGACGGTAGCGGGAAAGGCGGGTACGCAGTATTTT.

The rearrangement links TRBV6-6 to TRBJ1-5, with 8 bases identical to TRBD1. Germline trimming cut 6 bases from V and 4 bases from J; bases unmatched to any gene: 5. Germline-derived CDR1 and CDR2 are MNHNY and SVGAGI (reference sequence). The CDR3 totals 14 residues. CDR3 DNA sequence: TGTGCCAGCAGCCCCGACAGGGGAAATCAGCCCCAGCATTTT. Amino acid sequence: CASSPDRGNQPQHF.

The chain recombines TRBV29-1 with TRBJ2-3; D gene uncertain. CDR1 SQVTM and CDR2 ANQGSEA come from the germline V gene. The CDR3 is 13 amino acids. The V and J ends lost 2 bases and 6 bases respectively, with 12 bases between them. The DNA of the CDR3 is TGCAGCGTTGAACCCGACCCAACCGATACGCAGTATTTT. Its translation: CSVEPDPTDTQYF.

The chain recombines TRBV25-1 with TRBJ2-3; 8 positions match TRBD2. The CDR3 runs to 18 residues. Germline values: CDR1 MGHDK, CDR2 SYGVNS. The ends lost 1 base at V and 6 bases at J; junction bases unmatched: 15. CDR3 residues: CASSESGASGHRRDTQYF. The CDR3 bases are TGTGCCAGCAGTGAATCAGGGGCTAGCGGGCACCGACGGGATACGCAGTATTTT.